This TCR beta chain was documented in a study of shared T cell receptors in the human thymus. Trimming took off 1 base at V and 10 bases at J, with 21 bases between the two ends. The germline gives CDR1 SGDLS, CDR2 YYNGEE. This CDR3 spans 17 amino acids. Produced via immunoSEQ multiplex PCR; TCRdb's table is partial and in-frame only. The table includes roughly 710,000 clones, approximately 85% detected once. These data also featured in a second study, about human thymus T cells. That study reports: During corrective heart surgery, resections were taken, and the thymus tissue came from them.

This clonotype was obtained from a girl under three years old with a congenital heart defect. The sequencing input was thymocytes. The chain uses TRBV9 and TRBJ1-6, with D possibly matching TRBD1 (6 bases). CDR3 region: CASSVNGWGGGRSPLHF. The CDR3 DNA follows: TGTGCCAGCAGCGTAAATGGGTGGGGAGGGGGTAGGTCACCCCTCCACTTT.